The sequence of this TCR beta chain was determined in a study of T cells after yellow fever vaccination. This clonotype was observed once. TCRdb independently ran MiXCR on the 5' RACE reads; one entry per CDR3 protein. Here the sample spans 450,000 to 600,000 distinct CDR3 sequences, 13% being singletons. Germline CDR1 and CDR2: MDHEN and SYDVKM. This CDR3 has 14 amino acids. The V end lost 6 bases, the J end lost 4 bases, and 13 bases lay between the germline ends. The specimen was PBMCs, collected on the day of the yellow fever booster vaccination. The TCR originated in a man aged 25-45 years who received the YFV17D yellow fever vaccine. This chain uses TRBV28 with TRBJ1-3; tentative D call: TRBD1 (5 bases). CDR3 protein: CASRRGSTGNTIYF. CDR3 DNA: TGTGCCAGCAGAAGGGGATCTACCGGAAACACCATATATTTT. The full variable domain, in which reference TRBV28 and TRBJ1-3 provide the parts outside the CDR3, is DVKVTQSSRYLVKRTGEKVFLECVQDMDHENMFWYRQDPGLGLRLIYFSYDVKMKEKGDIPEGYSVSREKKERFSLILESASTNQTSMYLCASRRGSTGNTIYFGEGSWLTVV.